The entry below describes one TCR beta chain. Its target is unknown. This specimen comes from a study of shared clonotypes between healthy human individuals. The study's findings and limits: Generally, naive subsets (rather than memory subsets) showed larger estimated richness. Approximately 5% of naive CD4 clonotypes were shared across several donors.

The table came from immunoSEQ multiplex PCR; TCRdb's copy has only in-frame clones and leaves some out. This sample has 1,100,000 or so clones, with around 78% found just once. Trimming cost V 5 bases and J 3 bases; bases outside gene matches: 5. CDR1 is SQVTM and CDR2 is ANQGSEA in the germline V gene. This CDR3 is 14 amino acids long. Sample: memory CD4+ T cells from PBMCs. The subset denotes: CD45RA-negative fraction. The V call is TRBV29-1, the J call TRBJ1-2; 11 bases are a match to TRBD1. This receptor was taken from a man between 18 and 35 years old in good health. Some clones in this sample may be carry-over from other donors' samples. The CDR3 loop reads CSVPGQGGDYGYTF. DNA of the CDR3: TGCAGCGTTCCGGGACAGGGGGGTGACTATGGCTACACCTTC.